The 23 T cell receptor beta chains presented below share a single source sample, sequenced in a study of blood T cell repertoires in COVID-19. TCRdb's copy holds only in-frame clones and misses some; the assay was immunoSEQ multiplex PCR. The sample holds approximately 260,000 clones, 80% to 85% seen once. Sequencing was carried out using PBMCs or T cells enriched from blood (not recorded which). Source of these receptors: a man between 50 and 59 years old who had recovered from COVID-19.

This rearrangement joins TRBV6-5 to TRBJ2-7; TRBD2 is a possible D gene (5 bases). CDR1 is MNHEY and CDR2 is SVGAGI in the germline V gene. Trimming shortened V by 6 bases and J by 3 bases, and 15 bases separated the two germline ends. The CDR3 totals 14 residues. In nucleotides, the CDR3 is TGTGCCAGCAGCAAATCGAGGGTCGACTACGAGCAGTACTTC. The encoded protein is CASSKSRVDYEQYF.

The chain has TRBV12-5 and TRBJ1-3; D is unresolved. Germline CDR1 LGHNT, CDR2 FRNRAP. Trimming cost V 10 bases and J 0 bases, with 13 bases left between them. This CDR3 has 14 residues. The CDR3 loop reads CATGILDSGNTIYF. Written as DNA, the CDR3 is TGTGCTACGGGGATACTTGACTCTGGAAACACCATATATTTT.

The CDR3 DNA reads as TGTGCCAGCAGTTACATGGGACACACACGCCGGGAGACCCAGTACTTC. This codes for CASSYMGHTRRETQYF. V is TRBV6-5 and J is TRBJ2-5; TRBD1 is a possible D gene (6 bases). The V end was cut by 2 bases, the J end by 5 bases, with 18 bases between. The germline gives CDR1 MNHEY, CDR2 SVGAGI. This CDR3 contains 16 residues.

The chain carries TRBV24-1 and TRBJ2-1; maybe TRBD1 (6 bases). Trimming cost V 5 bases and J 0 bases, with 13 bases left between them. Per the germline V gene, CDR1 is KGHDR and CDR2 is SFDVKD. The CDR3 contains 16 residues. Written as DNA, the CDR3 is TGTGCCACCAGTGTCCCGACAGGTTCCTCCTACAATGAGCAGTTCTTC. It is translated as CATSVPTGSSYNEQFF.

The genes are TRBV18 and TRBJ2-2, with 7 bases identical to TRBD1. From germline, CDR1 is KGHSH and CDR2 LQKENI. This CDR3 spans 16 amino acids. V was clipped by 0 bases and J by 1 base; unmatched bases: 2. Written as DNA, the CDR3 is TGTGCCAGCTCACCACCCTGGACAGGGAACACCGGGGAGCTGTTTTTT. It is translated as CASSPPWTGNTGELFF.

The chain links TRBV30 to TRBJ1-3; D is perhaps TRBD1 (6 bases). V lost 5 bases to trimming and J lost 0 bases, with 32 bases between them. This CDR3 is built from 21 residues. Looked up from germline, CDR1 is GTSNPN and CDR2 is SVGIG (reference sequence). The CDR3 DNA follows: TGTGCCTGGGTGCCTCCAACCCGGGGGGCTAGGGCGGGCATCTCTGGAAACACCATATATTTT. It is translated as CAWVPPTRGARAGISGNTIYF.

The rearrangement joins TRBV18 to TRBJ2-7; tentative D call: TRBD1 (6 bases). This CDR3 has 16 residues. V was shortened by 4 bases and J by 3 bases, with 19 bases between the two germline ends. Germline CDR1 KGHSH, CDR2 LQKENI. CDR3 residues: CASSHSNREIGYEQYF. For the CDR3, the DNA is TGTGCCAGCTCACACTCTAACAGGGAAATCGGCTACGAGCAGTACTTC.

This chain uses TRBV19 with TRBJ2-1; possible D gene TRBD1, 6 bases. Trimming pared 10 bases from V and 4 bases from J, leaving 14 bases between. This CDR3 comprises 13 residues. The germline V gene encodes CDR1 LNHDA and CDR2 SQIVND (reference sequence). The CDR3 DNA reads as TGTGCCACTACGCGGACAGAATACAATGAGCAGTTCTTC. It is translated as CATTRTEYNEQFF.

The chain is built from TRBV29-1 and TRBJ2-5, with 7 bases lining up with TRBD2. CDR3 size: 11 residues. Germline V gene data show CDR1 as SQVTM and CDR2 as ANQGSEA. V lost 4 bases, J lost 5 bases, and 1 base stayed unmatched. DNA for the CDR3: TGCAGCGTTGTGGGAGGGGAGACCCAGTACTTC. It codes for CSVVGGETQYF. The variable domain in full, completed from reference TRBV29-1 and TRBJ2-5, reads SAVISQKPSRDICQRGTSLTIQCQVDSQVTMMFWYRQQPGQSLTLIATANQGSEATYESGFVIDKFPISRPNLTFSTLTVSNMSPEDSSIYLCSVVGGETQYFGPGTRLLVL.

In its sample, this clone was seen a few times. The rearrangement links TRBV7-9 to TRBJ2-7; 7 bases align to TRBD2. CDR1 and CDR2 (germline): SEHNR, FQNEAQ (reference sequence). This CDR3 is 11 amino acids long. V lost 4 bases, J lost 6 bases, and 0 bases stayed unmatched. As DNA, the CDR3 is TGTGCCAGCAGCTCGGGGGGCGAGCAGTACTTC. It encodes CASSSGGEQYF. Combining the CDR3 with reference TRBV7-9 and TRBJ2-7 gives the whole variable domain DTGVSQNPRHKITKRGQNVTFRCDPISEHNRLYWYRQTLGQGPEFLTYFQNEAQLEKSRLLSDRFSAERPKGSFSTLEIQRTEQGDSAMYLCASSSGGEQYFGPGTRLTVT.

The CDR3 DNA is TGTGCCAGCAGTGCGGGGGGCACTCAGTATAATTCACCCCTCCACTTT. Translation: CASSAGGTQYNSPLHF. The chain uses TRBV25-1 and TRBJ1-6, with a tentative D call TRBD1 (6 bases). The CDR3 length is 16 residues. V gave up 4 bases and J gave up 4 bases, with 14 bases separating them. Germline V gene data show CDR1 as MGHDK and CDR2 as SYGVNS.

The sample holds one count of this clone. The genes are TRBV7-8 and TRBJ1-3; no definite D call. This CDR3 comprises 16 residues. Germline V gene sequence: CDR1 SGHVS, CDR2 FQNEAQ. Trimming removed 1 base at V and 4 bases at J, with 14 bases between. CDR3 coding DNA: TGTGCCAGCAGCTTAGGCCCGGGGAAAGTGGGAAACACCATATATTTT. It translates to CASSLGPGKVGNTIYF.

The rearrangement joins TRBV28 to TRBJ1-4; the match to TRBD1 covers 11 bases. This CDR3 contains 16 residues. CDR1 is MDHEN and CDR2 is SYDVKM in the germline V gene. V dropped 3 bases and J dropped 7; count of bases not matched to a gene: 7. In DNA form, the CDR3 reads TGTGCCAGCAGTTTGGGGACAGGGGGTTTGGCTGAAAAACTGTTTTTT. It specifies CASSLGTGGLAEKLFF.

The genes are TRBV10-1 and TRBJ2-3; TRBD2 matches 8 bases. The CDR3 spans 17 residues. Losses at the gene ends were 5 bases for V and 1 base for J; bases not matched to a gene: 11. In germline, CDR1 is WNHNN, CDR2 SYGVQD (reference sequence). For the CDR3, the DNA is TGCGCCAGCAGTCCCGTCGAGCGGGAGATGGGCACAGATACGCAGTATTTT. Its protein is CASSPVEREMGTDTQYF.

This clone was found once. CDR3 sequence: CASTTGGDLYSSPLHF. The CDR3 DNA reads TGTGCCAGCACCACCGGGGGGGACCTATACAGTTCACCCCTCCACTTT. The V call is TRBV9, the J call TRBJ1-6, with D tentatively TRBD1 (5 bases). V lost 6 bases and J lost 9, with 22 bases in between. Germline assignment: CDR1 SGDLS and CDR2 YYNGEE. The length of the CDR3 is 16 residues. Together with reference TRBV9 and TRBJ1-6, the CDR3 gives the full variable domain: DSGVTQTPKHLITATGQRVTLRCSPRSGDLSVYWYQQSLDQGLQFLIQYYNGEERAKGNILERFSAQQFPDLHSELNLSSLELGDSALYFCASTTGGDLYSSPLHFGNGTRLTVT.

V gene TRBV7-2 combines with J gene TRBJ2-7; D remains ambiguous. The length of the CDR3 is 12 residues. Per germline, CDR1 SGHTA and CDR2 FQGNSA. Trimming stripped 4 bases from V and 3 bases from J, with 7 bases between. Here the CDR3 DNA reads TGTGCCAGCAGCTCGAGTGGCTACGAGCAGTACTTC. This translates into CASSSSGYEQYF.

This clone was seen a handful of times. CDR3 amino acids: CASSPLRLRAAYEQYF. The CDR3 nucleotides read TGTGCCAGCAGCCCCCTTAGGTTGAGGGCGGCCTACGAGCAGTACTTC. This sequence joins TRBV27 and TRBJ2-7; weak D call: TRBD2 (5 bases). The CDR3 extends over 16 amino acids. V dropped 6 bases and J dropped 2 bases, with 20 bases sitting between them. Germline loops: CDR1 MNHEY, CDR2 SMNVEV (reference sequence).

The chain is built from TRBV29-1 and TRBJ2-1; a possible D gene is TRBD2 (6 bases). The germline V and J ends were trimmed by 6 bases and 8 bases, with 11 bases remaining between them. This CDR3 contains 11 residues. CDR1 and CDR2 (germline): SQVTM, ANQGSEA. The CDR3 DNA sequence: TGCAGCGTGAGGAGGGACCATGAGCAGTTCTTC. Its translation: CSVRRDHEQFF.

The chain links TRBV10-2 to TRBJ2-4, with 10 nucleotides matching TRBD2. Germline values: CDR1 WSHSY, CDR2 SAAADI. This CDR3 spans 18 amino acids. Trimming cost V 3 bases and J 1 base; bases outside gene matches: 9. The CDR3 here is CASSDLAGGWTAKNIQYF. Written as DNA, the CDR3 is TGCGCCAGCAGTGATTTAGCGGGAGGCTGGACTGCCAAAAACATTCAGTACTTC.

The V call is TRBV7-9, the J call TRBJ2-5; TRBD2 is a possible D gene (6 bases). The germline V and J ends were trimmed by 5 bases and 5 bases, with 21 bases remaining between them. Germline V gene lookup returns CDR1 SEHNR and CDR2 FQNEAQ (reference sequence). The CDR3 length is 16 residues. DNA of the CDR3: TGTGCCAGCAGCCATTCCCGGGGCGCGGGGTCGGAGACCCAGTACTTC. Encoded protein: CASSHSRGAGSETQYF. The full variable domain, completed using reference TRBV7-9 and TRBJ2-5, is DTGVSQNPRHKITKRGQNVTFRCDPISEHNRLYWYRQTLGQGPEFLTYFQNEAQLEKSRLLSDRFSAERPKGSFSTLEIQRTEQGDSAMYLCASSHSRGAGSETQYFGPGTRLLVL.

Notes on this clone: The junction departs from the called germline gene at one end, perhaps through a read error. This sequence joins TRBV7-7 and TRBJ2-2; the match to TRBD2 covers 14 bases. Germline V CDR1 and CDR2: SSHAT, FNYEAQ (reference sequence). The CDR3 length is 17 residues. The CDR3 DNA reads TGTGCTAGCAGCTCTCTCGAACCGGGACTAGCGGGGGAGGAGCTGTTTTTT. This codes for CASSSLEPGLAGEELFF.

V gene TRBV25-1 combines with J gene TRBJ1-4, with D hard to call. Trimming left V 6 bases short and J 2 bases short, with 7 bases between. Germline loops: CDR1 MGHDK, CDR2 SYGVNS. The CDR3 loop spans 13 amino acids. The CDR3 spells CASRWQTNEKLFF. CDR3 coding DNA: TGTGCCAGCAGGTGGCAGACTAATGAAAAACTGTTTTTT.

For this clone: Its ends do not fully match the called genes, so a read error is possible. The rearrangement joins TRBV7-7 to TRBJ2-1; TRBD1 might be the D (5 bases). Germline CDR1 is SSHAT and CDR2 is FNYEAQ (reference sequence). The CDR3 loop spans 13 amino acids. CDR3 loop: CASSLGQGDEQFF. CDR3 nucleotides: TGTGCTAGCAGCTTAGGGCAGGGCGATGAGCAGTTCTTC.